These T cell receptor beta chains were read from a single sample in a study of shared clonotypes between healthy human individuals. Repertoires were generated with immunoSEQ multiplex PCR, while TCRdb's copy carries only in-frame clones and drops some. This sample has 1.4 million to 1.5 million clones, with approximately 97% found just once. The sample taken for sequencing was naive CD4+ T cells sorted from blood. The receptors originated from a man younger than 45 in good health. Each CDR3 is given with its conserved first and last residue.

J,V,length,CDR3
TRBJ2-7,TRBV7-2,16,CASTSGVGTSSYEQYF
TRBJ2-3,TRBV6-6,15,CASSPTRGGTDTQYF
TRBJ2-2,TRBV5-1,13,CASRPQGSGELFF
TRBJ2-5,TRBV4-1,15,CASSQEVAGQETQYF
TRBJ2-1,TRBV2,13,CASRREVGDEQFF
TRBJ2-2,TRBV7-2,14,CASSLQGHTGELFF
TRBJ2-2,TRBV9,14,CASSPRTNTGELFF
TRBJ2-1,TRBV11-2,17,CASSRTSSGSPHNEQFF
TRBJ1-2,TRBV6-5,13,CASSYDRGYGYTF
TRBJ2-1,TRBV5-1,14,CASSLDPGSNEQFF
TRBJ2-2,TRBV5-1,15,CASSLVTGTSGELFF
TRBJ1-1,TRBV6-6,15,CASSYKRQGNTEAFF
TRBJ1-1,TRBV28,15,CASSSRQGRWTEAFF
TRBJ2-3,TRBV5-1,14,CASGLGGGTDTQYF
TRBJ1-1,TRBV5-1,15,CASSLGVGLNTEAFF
TRBJ2-1,TRBV30,17,CAWRATPFARSYNEQFF
NA,TRBV6-5,13,CASSYTSAYEQYF
TRBJ2-7,TRBV7-3,13,CASSLVAGYEQYF
TRBJ1-2,TRBV4-3,14,CASSQDPGADGYTF
TRBJ2-4,TRBV15,15,CATRSSIVAKNIQYF
TRBJ2-5,TRBV5-1,15,CASSFRAGREETQYF
TRBJ2-7,TRBV18,14,CASSPLAGSYEQYF
TRBJ2-1,TRBV7-2,13,CASGVRAHNEQFF
TRBJ2-7,TRBV19,15,CASSSSTGPETKQYF
TRBJ2-7,TRBV6-1,13,CASRVQGWGEQYF
TRBJ2-5,TRBV2,16,CARSAPGGGGWETQYF
TRBJ2-1,TRBV5-4,15,CASSPLDRGYNEQFF
TRBJ1-5,TRBV2,15,CASSDRGNSNQPQHF
TRBJ2-6,TRBV25-1,18,CASSTRQGESSGANVLTF
TRBJ2-5,TRBV27,13,CASSWTGGQTQYF
TRBJ1-4,TRBV18,17,CASSPLTREQGVLKLFF
TRBJ2-2,TRBV5-1,14,CASSLPQGSGELFF
TRBJ2-7,TRBV11-2,13,CASSLVRGGEQYF
TRBJ2-7,TRBV7-2,14,CASSLVAGAGEQYF
TRBJ1-5,TRBV11-2,15,CASSLSSHSNQPQHF
TRBJ2-5,TRBV5-1,15,CASSYIAGGGETQYF
TRBJ2-2,TRBV7-2,16,CASSYGTSGRVRELFF
TRBJ2-2,TRBV19,15,CASSIVGVNTGELFF
TRBJ2-3,TRBV6-5,16,CASSYSMLGSTDTQYF
TRBJ2-2,TRBV5-4,16,CASSPQPRDHTGELFF
TRBJ1-4,TRBV28,15,CASRPTGPTNEKLFF
TRBJ1-5,TRBV7-2,13,CASSPGGAQPQHF
TRBJ2-7,TRBV10-3,14,CAIRPGQGLEEQYF
TRBJ1-1,TRBV5-1,14,CASSLYDLGTEAFF
TRBJ1-5,TRBV28,11,CASSLPGDQHF
TRBJ2-1,TRBV11-2,15,CASSLVRDSYNEQFF
TRBJ2-1,TRBV28,17,CASSLDKTGIWYNEQFF
TRBJ2-2,TRBV4-3,17,CASSQGLGLGSSGELFF
TRBJ1-1,TRBV2,13,CASSAGQSTEAFF
TRBJ2-4,TRBV7-9,19,CASSTVAGVSVEAKNIQYF
TRBJ1-1,TRBV7-8,16,CASSLETRGVRTEAFF
TRBJ2-7,TRBV18,17,CASSPRGQGTTVYEQYF
TRBJ2-1,TRBV6-4,16,CASSEAGTSSYNEQFF
TRBJ1-5,TRBV19,16,CASSTSYRVGNQPQHF
TRBJ2-3,TRBV4-3,16,CASSQDGGTFEGTQYF
TRBJ1-3,TRBV7-9,14,CASSLAGRGNTIYF
TRBJ2-3,TRBV7-2,18,CASSTPTSGRFFLDTQYF
TRBJ2-7,TRBV4-3,17,CASSQDTAAGEPYEQYF
TRBJ2-5,TRBV27,13,CASSVTGPETQYF
TRBJ2-2,TRBV18,20,CASSPFTTSGSVSRTGELFF